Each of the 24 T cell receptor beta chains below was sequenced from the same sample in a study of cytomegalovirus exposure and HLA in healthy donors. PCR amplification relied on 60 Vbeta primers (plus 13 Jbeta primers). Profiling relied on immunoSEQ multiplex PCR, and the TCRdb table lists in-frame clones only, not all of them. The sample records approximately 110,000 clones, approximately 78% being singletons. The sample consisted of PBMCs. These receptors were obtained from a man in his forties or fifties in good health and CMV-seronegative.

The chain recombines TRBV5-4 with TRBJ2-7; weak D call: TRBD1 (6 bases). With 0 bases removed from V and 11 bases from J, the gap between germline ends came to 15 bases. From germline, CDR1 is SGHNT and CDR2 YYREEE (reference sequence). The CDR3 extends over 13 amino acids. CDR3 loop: CASSLGGHRDEYF. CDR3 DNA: TGTGCCAGCAGCTTGGGGGGACACCGGGACGAGTACTTC.

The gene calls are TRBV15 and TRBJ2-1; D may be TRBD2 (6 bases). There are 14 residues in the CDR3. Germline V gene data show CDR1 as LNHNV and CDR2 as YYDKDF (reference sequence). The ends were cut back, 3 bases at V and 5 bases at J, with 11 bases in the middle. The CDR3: CATSRAGGDNEQFF. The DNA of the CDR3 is TGTGCCACCAGCAGGGCCGGCGGGGACAATGAGCAGTTCTTC.

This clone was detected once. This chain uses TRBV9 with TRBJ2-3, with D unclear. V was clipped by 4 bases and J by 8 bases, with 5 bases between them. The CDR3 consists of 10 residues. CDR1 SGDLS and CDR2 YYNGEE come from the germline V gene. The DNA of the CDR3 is TGTGCCAGCAGCCCCCGTACGCAGTATTTT. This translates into CASSPRTQYF. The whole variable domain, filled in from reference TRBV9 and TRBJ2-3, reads DSGVTQTPKHLITATGQRVTLRCSPRSGDLSVYWYQQSLDQGLQFLIQYYNGEERAKGNILERFSAQQFPDLHSELNLSSLELGDSALYFCASSPRTQYFGPGTRLTVL.

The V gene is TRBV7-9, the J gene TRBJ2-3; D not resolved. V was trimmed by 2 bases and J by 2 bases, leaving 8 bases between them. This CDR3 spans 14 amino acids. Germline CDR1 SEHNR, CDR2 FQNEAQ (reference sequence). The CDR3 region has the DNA TGTGCCAGCAGCTTAAAACTAACCACAGATACGCAGTATTTT. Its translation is CASSLKLTTDTQYF.

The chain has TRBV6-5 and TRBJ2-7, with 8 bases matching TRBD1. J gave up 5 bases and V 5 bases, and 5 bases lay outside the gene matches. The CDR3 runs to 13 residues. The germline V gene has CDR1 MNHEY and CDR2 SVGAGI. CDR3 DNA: TGTGCCAGCAGTCCTGACAGGGGCCACGAGCAGTACTTC. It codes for CASSPDRGHEQYF.

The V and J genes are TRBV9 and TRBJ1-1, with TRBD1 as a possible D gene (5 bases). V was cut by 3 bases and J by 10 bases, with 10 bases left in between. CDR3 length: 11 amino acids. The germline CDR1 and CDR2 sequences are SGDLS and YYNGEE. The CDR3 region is CASSGRGGAFF. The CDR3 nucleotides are TGTGCCAGCAGCGGCCGGGGGGGAGCTTTCTTT. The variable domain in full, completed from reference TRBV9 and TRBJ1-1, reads DSGVTQTPKHLITATGQRVTLRCSPRSGDLSVYWYQQSLDQGLQFLIQYYNGEERAKGNILERFSAQQFPDLHSELNLSSLELGDSALYFCASSGRGGAFFGQGTRLTVV.

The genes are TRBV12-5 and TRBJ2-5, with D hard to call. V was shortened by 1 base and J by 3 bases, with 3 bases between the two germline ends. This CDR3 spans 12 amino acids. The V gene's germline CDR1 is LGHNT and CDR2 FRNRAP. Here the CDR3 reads CASGLGEETQYF. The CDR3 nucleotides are TGTGCTAGTGGTTTGGGAGAAGAGACCCAGTACTTC.

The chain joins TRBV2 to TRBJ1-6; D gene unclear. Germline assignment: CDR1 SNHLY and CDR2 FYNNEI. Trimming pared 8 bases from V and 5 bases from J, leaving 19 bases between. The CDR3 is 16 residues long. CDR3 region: CASGYVSPSDNSPLHF. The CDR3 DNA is TGTGCCAGCGGTTACGTCTCCCCGTCGGATAATTCACCCCTCCACTTT.

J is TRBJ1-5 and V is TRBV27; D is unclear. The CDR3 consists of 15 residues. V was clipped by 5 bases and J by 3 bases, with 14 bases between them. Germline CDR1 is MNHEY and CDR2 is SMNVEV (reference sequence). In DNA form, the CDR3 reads TGTGCCAGCAGTCCCTTATTTCGGGACAATCAGCCCCAGCATTTT. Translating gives CASSPLFRDNQPQHF.

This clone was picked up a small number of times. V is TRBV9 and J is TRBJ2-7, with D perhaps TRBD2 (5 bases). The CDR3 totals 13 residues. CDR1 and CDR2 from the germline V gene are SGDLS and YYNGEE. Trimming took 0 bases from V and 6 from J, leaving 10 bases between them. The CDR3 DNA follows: TGTGCCAGCAGCGTAGTTAGCGATGGCGAGCAGTACTTC. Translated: CASSVVSDGEQYF.

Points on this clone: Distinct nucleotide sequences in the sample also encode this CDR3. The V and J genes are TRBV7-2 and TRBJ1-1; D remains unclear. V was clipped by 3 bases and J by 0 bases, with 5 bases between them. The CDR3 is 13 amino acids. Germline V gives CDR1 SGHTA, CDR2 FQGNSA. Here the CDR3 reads CASSFRVNTEAFF. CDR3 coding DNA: TGTGCCAGCAGCTTCCGGGTGAACACTGAAGCTTTCTTT.

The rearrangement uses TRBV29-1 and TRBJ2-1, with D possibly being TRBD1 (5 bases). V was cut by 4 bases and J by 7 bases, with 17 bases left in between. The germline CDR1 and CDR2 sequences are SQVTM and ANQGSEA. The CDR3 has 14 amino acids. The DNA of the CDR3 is TGCAGCGTTGTTTGGCAGGGTAGAACAAATGAGCAGTTCTTC. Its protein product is CSVVWQGRTNEQFF.

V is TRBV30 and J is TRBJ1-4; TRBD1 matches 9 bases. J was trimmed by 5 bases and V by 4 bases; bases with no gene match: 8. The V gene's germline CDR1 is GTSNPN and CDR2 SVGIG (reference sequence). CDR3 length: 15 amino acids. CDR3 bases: TGTGCCTGGAATTATATGGGGACAGGGAATGAAAAACTGTTTTTT. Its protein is CAWNYMGTGNEKLFF.

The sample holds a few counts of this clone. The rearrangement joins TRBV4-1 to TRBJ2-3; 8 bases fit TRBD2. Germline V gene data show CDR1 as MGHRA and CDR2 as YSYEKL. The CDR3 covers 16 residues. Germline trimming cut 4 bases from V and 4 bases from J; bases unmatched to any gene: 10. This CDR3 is CASSPPPGGLADTQYF. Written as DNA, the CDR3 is TGCGCCAGCAGCCCCCCGCCGGGGGGGCTGGCAGATACGCAGTATTTT.

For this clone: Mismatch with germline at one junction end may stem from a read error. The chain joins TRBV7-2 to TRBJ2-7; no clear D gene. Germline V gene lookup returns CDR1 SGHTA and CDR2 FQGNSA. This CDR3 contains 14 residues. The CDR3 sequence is CASTLTTPGLEQYF. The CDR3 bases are TGTGCCAGCACCTTAACTACGCCCGGCCTCGAGCAGTACTTC.

DNA for the CDR3: TGCGCCAGCAGGGACGGGGGGGGCACAGATACGCAGTATTTT. Protein sequence: CASRDGGGTDTQYF. This rearrangement joins TRBV10-2 to TRBJ2-3; 8 bases agree with TRBD2. This CDR3 region has 14 residues. Germline trimming cut 6 bases from V and 1 base from J; bases unmatched to any gene: 3. The V gene's germline CDR1 is WSHSY and CDR2 SAAADI.

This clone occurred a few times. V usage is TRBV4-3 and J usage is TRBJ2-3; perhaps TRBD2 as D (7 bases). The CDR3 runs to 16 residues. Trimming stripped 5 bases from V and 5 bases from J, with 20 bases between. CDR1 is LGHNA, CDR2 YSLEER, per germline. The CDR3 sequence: CASSKGGGIGKDTQYF. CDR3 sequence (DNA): TGCGCCAGCAGCAAAGGGGGGGGCATCGGTAAAGATACGCAGTATTTT.

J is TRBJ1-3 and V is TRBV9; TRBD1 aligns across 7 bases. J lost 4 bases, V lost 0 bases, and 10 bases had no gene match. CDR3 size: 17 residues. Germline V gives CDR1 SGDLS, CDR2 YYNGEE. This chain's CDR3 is CASSVEPTGASGNTIYF. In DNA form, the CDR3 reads TGTGCCAGCAGCGTAGAACCAACAGGGGCGAGCGGAAACACCATATATTTT.

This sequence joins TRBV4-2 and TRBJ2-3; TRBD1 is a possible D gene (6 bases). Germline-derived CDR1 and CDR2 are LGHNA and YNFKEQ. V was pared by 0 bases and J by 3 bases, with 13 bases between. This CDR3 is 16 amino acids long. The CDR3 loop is CASSQEARGWTDTQYF. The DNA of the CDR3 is TGTGCCAGCAGCCAAGAGGCCAGGGGTTGGACAGATACGCAGTATTTT.

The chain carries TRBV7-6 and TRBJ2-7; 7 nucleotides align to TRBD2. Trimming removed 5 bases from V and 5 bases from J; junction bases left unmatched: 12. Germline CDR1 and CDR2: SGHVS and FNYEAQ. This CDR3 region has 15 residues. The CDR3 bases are TGTGCCAGCAGCCCAGGACTAGGGCTCGCCCACGAGCAGTACTTC. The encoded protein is CASSPGLGLAHEQYF.

CDR3 nucleotide sequence: TGTGCCAGCAGCTTAGCAGGGGGCGACGAGCAGTTCTTC. Protein sequence: CASSLAGGDEQFF. V usage is TRBV7-9 and J usage is TRBJ2-1; TRBD1 agrees at 7 bases. This CDR3 has 13 residues. The junction had 3 bases not matched to a gene; V was cut back by 0 bases and J by 10 bases. Germline V gene sequence: CDR1 SEHNR, CDR2 FQNEAQ (reference sequence).

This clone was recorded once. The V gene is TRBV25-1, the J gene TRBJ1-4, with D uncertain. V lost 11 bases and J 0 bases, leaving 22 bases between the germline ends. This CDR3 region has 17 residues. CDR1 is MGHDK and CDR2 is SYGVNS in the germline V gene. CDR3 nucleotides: TGTGCCTCGGTTAGAGGTGGCAGCGGGGCAACTAATGAAAAACTGTTTTTT. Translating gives CASVRGGSGATNEKLFF.

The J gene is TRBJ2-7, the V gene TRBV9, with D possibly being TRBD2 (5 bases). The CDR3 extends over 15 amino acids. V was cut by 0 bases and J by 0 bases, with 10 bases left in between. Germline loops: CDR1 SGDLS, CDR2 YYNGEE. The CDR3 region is CASSVGYGISYEQYF. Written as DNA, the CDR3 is TGTGCCAGCAGCGTAGGGTACGGGATCTCCTACGAGCAGTACTTC.

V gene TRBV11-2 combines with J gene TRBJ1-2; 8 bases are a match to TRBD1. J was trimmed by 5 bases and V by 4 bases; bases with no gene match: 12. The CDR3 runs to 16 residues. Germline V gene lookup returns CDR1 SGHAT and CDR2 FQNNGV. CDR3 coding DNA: TGTGCCAGCAGCTCCCGGACAGGGCCTTCGTTATATGGCTACACCTTC. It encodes CASSSRTGPSLYGYTF.